One and the same sample provided the 11 T cell receptor beta chains below, sequenced in a study of blood T cell repertoires in COVID-19. Generated by immunoSEQ multiplex PCR, the TCRdb table keeps only in-frame clones and is missing some. The sample includes 200,000 to 250,000 clones, 80% to 85% of them seen just once. The specimen sequenced was peripheral blood. Receptor source: a woman aged 55-70 years with acute or convalescent COVID-19.

V and J are TRBV10-3 and TRBJ2-7; TRBD1 matches at 7 bases. Germline values: CDR1 ENHRY, CDR2 SYGVKD. CDR3 length equals 11 residues. V trimming: 4 bases; J trimming: 7 bases; junction bases outside the gene matches: 1. The chain's CDR3 is CAISADREQYF. The CDR3 DNA follows: TGTGCCATCAGTGCGGACAGGGAGCAGTACTTC.

The chain uses TRBV7-2 and TRBJ1-3; 10 bases match TRBD1. The CDR3 is 16 residues long. Looked up from germline, CDR1 is SGHTA and CDR2 is FQGNSA. The V segment lost 0 bases and the J segment 4 bases; nucleotides outside the gene matches: 3. CDR3 nucleotide sequence: TGTGCCAGCAGCTTAGCGACAGGGGGCACGGGAAACACCATATATTTT. Amino acid sequence: CASSLATGGTGNTIYF.

The chain recombines TRBV5-5 with TRBJ1-6, with D possibly TRBD1 on 5 matching bases. V lost 4 bases and J lost 1, with 6 bases in between. Germline CDR1 SGHKS, CDR2 YYEKEE (reference sequence). CDR3 length: 14 amino acids. The CDR3 nucleotides are TGTGCCAGCAGCGCAGGGTCCTATAATTCACCCCTCCACTTT. Translation: CASSAGSYNSPLHF.

The chain joins TRBV18 to TRBJ2-7; perhaps TRBD1 as D (6 bases). Trimming removed 0 bases at V and 4 bases at J, with 13 bases between. Per the germline V gene, CDR1 is KGHSH and CDR2 is LQKENI. The CDR3 is made up of 15 amino acids. CDR3 residues: CASSPPGRGGYEQYF. The CDR3 bases are TGTGCCAGCTCACCACCTGGCAGGGGTGGGTACGAGCAGTACTTC.

The V and J genes are TRBV12-3 or TRBV12-4 and TRBJ2-7; 7 nucleotides line up with TRBD1. Losses at the gene ends were 7 bases for V and 3 bases for J; bases not matched to a gene: 6. The CDR3 has 13 residues. The DNA of the CDR3 is TGTGCCAGCAATCACCCAGGGGGCTACGAGCAGTACTTC. Amino acid sequence: CASNHPGGYEQYF.

The rearrangement joins TRBV28 to TRBJ1-4, with unresolved D. Per the germline V gene, CDR1 is MDHEN and CDR2 is SYDVKM. The V gene lost 6 bases and the J gene lost 5 bases, with 16 bases spanning the gap. The CDR3 consists of 15 residues. The chain's CDR3 is CASRGRTASNEKLFF. CDR3 bases: TGTGCCAGCAGAGGAAGGACGGCTAGCAATGAAAAACTGTTTTTT.

The chain uses TRBV5-4 and TRBJ1-1; D is uncertain. The CDR3 loop spans 15 amino acids. V lost 0 bases, J lost 1 base, and 10 bases lay in between. The germline V gene encodes CDR1 SGHNT and CDR2 YYREEE (reference sequence). CDR3 in amino acids: CASSLGEVRNTEAFF. CDR3 in DNA: TGTGCCAGCAGCTTGGGAGAAGTCCGGAACACTGAAGCTTTCTTT.

The chain employs TRBV5-1 and TRBJ2-2; 11 bases are shared with TRBD1. The trim removed 4 bases at V and 4 bases at J, leaving 9 bases unmatched. CDR1 is SGHRS, CDR2 YFSETQ, per germline. The CDR3 spans 17 residues. The CDR3 nucleotides read TGCGCCAGCAGCCCACGTGGACAGGGGGCATCCACCGGGGAGCTGTTTTTT. This translates into CASSPRGQGASTGELFF.

The chain uses TRBV4-3 and TRBJ1-1; D not certain. The CDR3 loop spans 16 amino acids. V was pared by 0 bases and J by 5 bases, with 16 bases between. Germline lookup yields CDR1 LGHNA and CDR2 YSLEER. CDR3 DNA sequence: TGCGCCAGCAGCCAAGAGGTGGGCACACCGGGAACTGAAGCTTTCTTT. As protein: CASSQEVGTPGTEAFF.

The DNA of the CDR3 is TGTGCCAGCAGCCCGGGACAGGGGGGCACTGAAGCTTTCTTT. Its translation is CASSPGQGGTEAFF. The V gene is TRBV11-2, the J gene TRBJ1-1; TRBD1 matches 11 bases. The length of the CDR3 is 14 residues. The V segment lost 5 bases and the J segment 4 bases; nucleotides outside the gene matches: 3. From germline, CDR1 is SGHAT and CDR2 FQNNGV. The entire variable domain, with the rest obtained from reference TRBV11-2 and TRBJ1-1, is as follows: EAGVAQSPRYKIIEKRQSVAFWCNPISGHATLYWYQQILGQGPKLLIQFQNNGVVDDSQLPKDRFSAERLKGVDSTLKIQPAKLEDSAVYLCASSPGQGGTEAFFGQGTRLTVV.

This clone occurred a few times. The chain links TRBV19 to TRBJ1-4; the D gene is possibly TRBD1 (5 bases). The germline gives CDR1 LNHDA, CDR2 SQIVND (reference sequence). Trimming stripped 3 bases from V and 5 bases from J, with 16 bases between. The CDR3 sequence is 16 residues long. The CDR3 region has the DNA TGTGCCAGTAGTATGGAGGGGAGAGGGTTGAATGAAAAACTGTTTTTT. It codes for CASSMEGRGLNEKLFF.